The entry that follows covers one T cell receptor (beta chain) sequence. Its cognate antigen is unknown. Measured with immunoSEQ multiplex PCR; TCRdb has only the in-frame clones, and not every one. The repertoire holds around 45,000 clones, 73% seen once, with approximately 3.3% in the top ten. The source of the sample is a study of radiotherapy plus CTLA-4 blockade in lung cancer. Study results and limitations: Following radiotherapy plus ipilimumab, tumor-derived TCR clones expanded in the blood.

Here the sequenced sample was peripheral blood, taken from a patient treated with radiotherapy plus ipilimumab. This TCR was recovered from a human donor with non-small cell lung cancer who had a complete response to radiotherapy plus ipilimumab.

The CDR3 region is CASSSRIVTSGRHYEQYF. CDR3 in DNA: TGTGCCAGTAGTTCCCGGATCGTTACTAGCGGGAGACACTACGAGCAGTACTTC. The rearrangement joins TRBV19 to TRBJ2-5, with TRBD2 matching 11 bases. The J call is in doubt because the DNA end fits TRBJ2-7 better. Germline V gene data show CDR1 as LNHDA and CDR2 as SQIVND (reference sequence). CDR3 size: 18 residues.